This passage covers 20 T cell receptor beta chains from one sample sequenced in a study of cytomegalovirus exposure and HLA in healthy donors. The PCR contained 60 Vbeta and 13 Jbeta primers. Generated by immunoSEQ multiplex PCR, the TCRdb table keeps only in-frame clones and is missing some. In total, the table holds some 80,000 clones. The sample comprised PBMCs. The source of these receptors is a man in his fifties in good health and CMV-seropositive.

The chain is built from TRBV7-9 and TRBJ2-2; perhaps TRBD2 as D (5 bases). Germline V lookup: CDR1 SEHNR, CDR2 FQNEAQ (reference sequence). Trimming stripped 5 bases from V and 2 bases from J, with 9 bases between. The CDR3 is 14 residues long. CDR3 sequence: CASSRSGNTGELFF. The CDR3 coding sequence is TGTGCCAGCAGCCGCAGCGGAAACACCGGGGAGCTGTTTTTT. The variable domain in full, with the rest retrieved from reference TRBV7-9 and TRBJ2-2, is DTGVSQNPRHKITKRGQNVTFRCDPISEHNRLYWYRQTLGQGPEFLTYFQNEAQLEKSRLLSDRFSAERPKGSFSTLEIQRTEQGDSAMYLCASSRSGNTGELFFGEGSRLTVL.

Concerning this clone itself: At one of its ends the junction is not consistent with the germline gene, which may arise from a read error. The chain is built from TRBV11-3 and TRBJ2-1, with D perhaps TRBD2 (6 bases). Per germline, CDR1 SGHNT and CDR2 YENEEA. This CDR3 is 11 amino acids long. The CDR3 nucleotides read TGTGCCAGCAGTCGGGGGAATGAGCTGTTCTTC. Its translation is CASSRGNELFF.

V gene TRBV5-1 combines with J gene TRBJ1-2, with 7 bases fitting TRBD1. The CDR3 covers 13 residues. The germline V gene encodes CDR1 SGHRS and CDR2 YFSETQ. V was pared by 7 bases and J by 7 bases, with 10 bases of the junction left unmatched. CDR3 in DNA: TGCGCCAGCGGGCCAGGGGGAAGAGGTGGCTACACCTTC. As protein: CASGPGGRGGYTF. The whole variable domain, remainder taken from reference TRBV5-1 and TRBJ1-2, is KAGVTQTPRYLIKTRGQQVTLSCSPISGHRSVSWYQQTPGQGLQFLFEYFSETQRNKGNFPGRFSGRQFSNSRSEMNVSTLELGDSALYLCASGPGGRGGYTFGSGTRLTVV.

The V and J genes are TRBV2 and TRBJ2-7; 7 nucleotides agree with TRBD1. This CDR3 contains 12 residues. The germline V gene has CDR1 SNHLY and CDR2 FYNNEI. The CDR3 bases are TGTTATGGGACAGACTATTCCTACGAGCAGCACGTC. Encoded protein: CYGTDYSYEQHV.

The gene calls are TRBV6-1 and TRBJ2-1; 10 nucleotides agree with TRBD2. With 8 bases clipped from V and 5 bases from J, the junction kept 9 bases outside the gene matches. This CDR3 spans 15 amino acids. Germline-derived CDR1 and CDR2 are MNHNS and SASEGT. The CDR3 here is CASEGGTSVNNEQFF. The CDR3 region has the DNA TGTGCCAGCGAAGGCGGGACTAGCGTAAACAATGAGCAGTTCTTC.

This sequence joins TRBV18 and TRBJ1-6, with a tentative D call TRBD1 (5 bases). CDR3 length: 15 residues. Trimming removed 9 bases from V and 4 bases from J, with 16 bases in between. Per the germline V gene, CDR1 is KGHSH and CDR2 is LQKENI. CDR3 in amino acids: CASSPGQGYNSPLHF. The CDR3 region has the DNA TGTGCCAGTTCCCCTGGGCAGGGATATAATTCACCCCTCCACTTT.

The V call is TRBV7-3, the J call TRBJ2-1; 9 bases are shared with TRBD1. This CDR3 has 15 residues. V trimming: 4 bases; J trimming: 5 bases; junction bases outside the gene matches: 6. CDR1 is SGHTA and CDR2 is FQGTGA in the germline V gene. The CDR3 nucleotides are TGTGCCAGCAGCTCTCCGGGACAGGGTAACAATGAGCAGTTCTTC. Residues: CASSSPGQGNNEQFF. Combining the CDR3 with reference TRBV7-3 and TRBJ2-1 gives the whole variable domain GAGVSQTPSNKVTEKGKYVELRCDPISGHTALYWYRQSLGQGPEFLIYFQGTGAADDSGLPNDRFFAVRPEGSVSTLKIQRTERGDSAVYLCASSSPGQGNNEQFFGPGTRLTVL.

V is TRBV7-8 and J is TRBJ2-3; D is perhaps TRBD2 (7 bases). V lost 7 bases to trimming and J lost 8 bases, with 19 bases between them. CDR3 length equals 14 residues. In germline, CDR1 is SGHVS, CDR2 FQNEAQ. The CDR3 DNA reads TGTGCCAGCATTCTAACCCGAGGGGGGGGTACGCAGTATTTT. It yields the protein CASILTRGGGTQYF.

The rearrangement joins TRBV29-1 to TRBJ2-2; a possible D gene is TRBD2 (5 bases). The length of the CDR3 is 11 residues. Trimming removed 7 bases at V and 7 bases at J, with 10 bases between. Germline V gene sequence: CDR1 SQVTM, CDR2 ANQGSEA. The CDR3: CSALEGGELFF. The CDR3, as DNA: TGCAGCGCCCTTGAGGGCGGGGAGCTGTTTTTT.

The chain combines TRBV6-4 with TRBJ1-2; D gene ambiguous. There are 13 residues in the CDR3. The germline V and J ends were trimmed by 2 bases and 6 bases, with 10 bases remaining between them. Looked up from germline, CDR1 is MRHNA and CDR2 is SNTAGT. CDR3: CASSDRLWDGYTF. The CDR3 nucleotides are TGTGCCAGCAGTGACCGACTCTGGGATGGCTACACCTTC.

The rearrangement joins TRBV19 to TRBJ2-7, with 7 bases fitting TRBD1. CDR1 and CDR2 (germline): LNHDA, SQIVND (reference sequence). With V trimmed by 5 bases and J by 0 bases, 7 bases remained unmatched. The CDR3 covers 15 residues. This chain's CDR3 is CASSPRDSSSYEQYF. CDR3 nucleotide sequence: TGTGCCAGTAGTCCCCGGGACAGCAGCTCCTACGAGCAGTACTTC.

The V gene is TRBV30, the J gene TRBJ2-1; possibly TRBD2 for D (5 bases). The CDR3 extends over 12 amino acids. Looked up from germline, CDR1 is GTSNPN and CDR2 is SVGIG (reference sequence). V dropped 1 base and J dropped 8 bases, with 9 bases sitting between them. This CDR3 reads CAWSAGSDEQFF. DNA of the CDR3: TGTGCCTGGAGTGCGGGGAGTGATGAGCAGTTCTTC.

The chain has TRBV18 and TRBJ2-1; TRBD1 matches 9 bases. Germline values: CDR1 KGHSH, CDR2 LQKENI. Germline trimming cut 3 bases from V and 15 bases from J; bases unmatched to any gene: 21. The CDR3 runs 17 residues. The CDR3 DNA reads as TGTGCCAGCTCACCTTCTAAAGGACAGGGGTCTGTAGTATCCGGGTTCTTC. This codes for CASSPSKGQGSVVSGFF.

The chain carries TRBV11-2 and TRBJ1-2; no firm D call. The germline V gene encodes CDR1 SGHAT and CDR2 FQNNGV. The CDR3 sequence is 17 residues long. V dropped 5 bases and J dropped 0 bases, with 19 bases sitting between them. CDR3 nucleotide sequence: TGTGCCAGCAGCCCGAGTTGGAGCGGACTTGCTAACTATGGCTACACCTTC. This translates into CASSPSWSGLANYGYTF.

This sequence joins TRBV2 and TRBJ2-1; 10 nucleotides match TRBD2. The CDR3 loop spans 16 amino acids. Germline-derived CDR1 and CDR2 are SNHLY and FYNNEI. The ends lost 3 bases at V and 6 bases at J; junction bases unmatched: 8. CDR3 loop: CASSDGRSSGGNEQFF. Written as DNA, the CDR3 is TGTGCCAGCAGTGACGGAAGATCTAGCGGGGGCAATGAGCAGTTCTTC.

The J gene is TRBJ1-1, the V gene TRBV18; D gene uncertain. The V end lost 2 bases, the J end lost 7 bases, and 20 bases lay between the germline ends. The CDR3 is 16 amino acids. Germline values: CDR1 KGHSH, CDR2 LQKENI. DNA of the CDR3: TGTGCCAGCTCACCAGTTCGACCGAGGCAGAGCTTTGAAGCTTTCTTT. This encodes CASSPVRPRQSFEAFF.

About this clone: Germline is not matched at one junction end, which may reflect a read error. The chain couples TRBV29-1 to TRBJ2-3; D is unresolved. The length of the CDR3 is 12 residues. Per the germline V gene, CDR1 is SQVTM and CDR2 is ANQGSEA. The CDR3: CGVVNLPGSQYF. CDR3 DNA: TGCGGCGTTGTAAATCTTCCAGGATCGCAGTATTTT.

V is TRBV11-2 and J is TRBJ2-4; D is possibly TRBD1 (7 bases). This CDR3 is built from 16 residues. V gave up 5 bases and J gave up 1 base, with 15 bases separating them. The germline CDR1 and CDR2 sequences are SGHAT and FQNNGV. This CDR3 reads CASSTTGEEAKNIQYF. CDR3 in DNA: TGTGCCAGCAGCACCACAGGGGAGGAGGCCAAAAACATTCAGTACTTC.

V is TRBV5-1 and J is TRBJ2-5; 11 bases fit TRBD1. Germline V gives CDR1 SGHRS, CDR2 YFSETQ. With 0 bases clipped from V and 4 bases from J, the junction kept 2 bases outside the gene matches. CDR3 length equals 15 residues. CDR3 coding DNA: TGCGCCAGCAGCTTGGTGGGGACAGGGGGAGAGACCCAGTACTTC. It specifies CASSLVGTGGETQYF.

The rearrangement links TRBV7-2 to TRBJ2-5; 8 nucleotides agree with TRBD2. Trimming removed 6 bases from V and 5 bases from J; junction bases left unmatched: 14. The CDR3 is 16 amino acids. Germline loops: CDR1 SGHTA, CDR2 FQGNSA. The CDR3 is CASSRPYPAGEETQYF. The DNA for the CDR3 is TGTGCCAGCAGTCGTCCCTACCCAGCGGGAGAGGAGACCCAGTACTTC.